The 14 T cell receptor beta chains below were found in one sample sequenced in a study of cytomegalovirus exposure and HLA in healthy donors. A multiplex PCR was run with 60 Vbeta primers and 13 Jbeta primers. This table comes from immunoSEQ multiplex PCR, and its TCRdb copy is limited to in-frame clones, with some not included. The repertoire holds more than 100,000 clones, approximately 61% seen once, with less than 2.5% in the top ten. Sequencing was performed on PBMCs. All receptors come from a woman between 40 and 50 years old in good health and CMV-seronegative.

The CDR3 loop reads CATRDSANYGYTF. The CDR3 bases are TGTGCCACCAGGGACAGTGCTAACTATGGCTACACCTTC. The chain recombines TRBV15 with TRBJ1-2; a possible D gene is TRBD1 (6 bases). CDR1 and CDR2 from the germline V gene are LNHNV and YYDKDF (reference sequence). This CDR3 comprises 13 residues. Deletions cut 6 bases from V and 0 bases from J, with 8 bases between.

In DNA form, the CDR3 reads TGTGCCAGCAGCTTTCGAGGGCGGTTTGCAGATACGCAGTATTTT. Protein product: CASSFRGRFADTQYF. The chain employs TRBV7-8 and TRBJ2-3; D might be TRBD2 (5 bases). The V end was cut by 3 bases, the J end by 4 bases, with 14 bases between. The CDR3 is made up of 15 amino acids. Germline values: CDR1 SGHVS, CDR2 FQNEAQ.

The table lists this clone with many counts. J is TRBJ2-7 and V is TRBV7-9, with 7 positions matching TRBD1. This CDR3 is built from 16 residues. The V segment lost 1 base and the J segment 0 bases; nucleotides outside the gene matches: 6. Germline V CDR1 and CDR2: SEHNR, FQNEAQ (reference sequence). The chain's CDR3 is CASSLGRGTDSYEQYF. The CDR3, as DNA: TGTGCCAGCAGCTTAGGCCGAGGGACAGACTCCTACGAGCAGTACTTC. The full variable domain, in which reference TRBV7-9 and TRBJ2-7 provide the parts outside the CDR3, is DTGVSQNPRHKITKRGQNVTFRCDPISEHNRLYWYRQTLGQGPEFLTYFQNEAQLEKSRLLSDRFSAERPKGSFSTLEIQRTEQGDSAMYLCASSLGRGTDSYEQYFGPGTRLTVT.

The V and J genes are TRBV10-1 and TRBJ2-1; D is unresolved. Germline V gene sequence: CDR1 WNHNN, CDR2 SYGVQD (reference sequence). The CDR3 contains 13 residues. V shed 5 bases and J shed 0 bases, with 5 bases lying between them. The CDR3 here is CASSRVSYNEQFF. CDR3 DNA sequence: TGCGCCAGCAGTCGGGTCTCCTACAATGAGCAGTTCTTC.

The chain joins TRBV14 to TRBJ2-3, with TRBD2 matching over 8 bases. CDR3 size: 18 residues. The ends lost 0 bases at V and 0 bases at J; junction bases unmatched: 8. Germline CDR1 reads SGHDN; CDR2 reads FVKESK. This CDR3 reads CASSQDQSGGDSTDTQYF. Here the CDR3 DNA reads TGTGCCAGCAGCCAAGATCAGAGCGGGGGAGATAGCACAGATACGCAGTATTTT.

The chain joins TRBV4-1 to TRBJ1-1; unclear D gene. The germline gives CDR1 MGHRA, CDR2 YSYEKL. Between the trimmed V and J ends, which lost 0 bases and 4 bases, there was a span of 3 bases. There are 12 residues in the CDR3. The CDR3 DNA reads TGCGCCAGCAGCCAAGATCTCACTGAAGCTTTCTTT. Amino acid sequence: CASSQDLTEAFF.

The rearrangement joins TRBV7-6 to TRBJ1-5; 7 nucleotides line up with TRBD1. Germline V lookup: CDR1 SGHVS, CDR2 FNYEAQ. This CDR3 contains 18 residues. Losses at the gene ends were 2 bases for V and 10 bases for J; bases not matched to a gene: 20. The CDR3 DNA sequence: TGTGCCAGCAGCTTATCATTGTACAGGGGAGAAGGAAAAGAACCCCAGCATTTT. This codes for CASSLSLYRGEGKEPQHF.

J is TRBJ1-3 and V is TRBV5-1; D unclear. V was pared by 0 bases and J by 4 bases, with 5 bases between. The germline CDR1 and CDR2 sequences are SGHRS and YFSETQ. This CDR3 is 13 amino acids long. This chain's CDR3 is CASSLEEGNTIYF. The CDR3 region has the DNA TGCGCCAGCAGCTTGGAAGAGGGAAACACCATATATTTT.

The chain couples TRBV7-8 to TRBJ1-2; D ambiguous. V was trimmed by 1 base and J by 3 bases, leaving 9 bases between them. Germline V gene sequence: CDR1 SGHVS, CDR2 FQNEAQ. The CDR3 loop spans 14 amino acids. CDR3 DNA: TGTGCCAGCAGCTTAGATACAGTCGACTATGGCTACACCTTC. It codes for CASSLDTVDYGYTF.

This clone occurred a few times. The same CDR3 arises from other DNA sequences in this sample as well. The chain joins TRBV6-5 to TRBJ2-7, with 11 bases that match TRBD1. With 4 bases clipped from V and 4 bases from J, the junction kept 3 bases outside the gene matches. This CDR3 contains 14 residues. Germline CDR1 reads MNHEY; CDR2 reads SVGAGI. This chain's CDR3 is CASSFRDRGYEQYF. As DNA, the CDR3 is TGTGCCAGCAGTTTCCGGGACAGGGGGTACGAGCAGTACTTC.

This clone was detected only a few times. The chain employs TRBV5-6 and TRBJ2-5, with D maybe TRBD2 (6 bases). The germline V gene has CDR1 SGHDT and CDR2 YYEEEE. This CDR3 is built from 14 residues. Trimming shortened V by 2 bases and J by 5 bases, and 13 bases separated the two germline ends. CDR3 protein: CASSLRAGRETQYF. The CDR3 DNA reads as TGTGCCAGCAGCTTAAGGGCGGGGAGGGAGACCCAGTACTTC.

Remarks on this clone: The junction and the germline gene differ at one end; a read error may be behind it. V gene TRBV19 combines with J gene TRBJ2-2; no reliable D call. CDR1 and CDR2 (germline): LNHDA, SQIVND (reference sequence). CDR3 length: 14 residues. CDR3 nucleotides: TGTGCCAGTAGTATATCCCCGAACACCAGGGAGCTGTTTTTT. As protein: CASSISPNTRELFF.

The chain recombines TRBV14 with TRBJ1-3, with a tentative D call TRBD1 (6 bases). Per germline, CDR1 SGHDN and CDR2 FVKESK. Deletions cut 2 bases from V and 1 base from J, with 18 bases between. The CDR3 consists of 18 residues. The CDR3 bases are TGTGCCAGCAGCCAACGAACAGGGATTCAAGGGTCTGGAAACACCATATATTTT. Amino acid sequence: CASSQRTGIQGSGNTIYF.

The rearrangement uses TRBV30 and TRBJ1-1, with D tentatively TRBD1 (5 bases). Germline V gene data show CDR1 as GTSNPN and CDR2 as SVGIG (reference sequence). The V gene lost 0 bases and the J gene lost 0 bases, with 11 bases spanning the gap. The length of the CDR3 is 15 residues. The CDR3 DNA follows: TGTGCCTGGAGTGTTAATTGGGGGGTGAACACTGAAGCTTTCTTT. It encodes CAWSVNWGVNTEAFF.